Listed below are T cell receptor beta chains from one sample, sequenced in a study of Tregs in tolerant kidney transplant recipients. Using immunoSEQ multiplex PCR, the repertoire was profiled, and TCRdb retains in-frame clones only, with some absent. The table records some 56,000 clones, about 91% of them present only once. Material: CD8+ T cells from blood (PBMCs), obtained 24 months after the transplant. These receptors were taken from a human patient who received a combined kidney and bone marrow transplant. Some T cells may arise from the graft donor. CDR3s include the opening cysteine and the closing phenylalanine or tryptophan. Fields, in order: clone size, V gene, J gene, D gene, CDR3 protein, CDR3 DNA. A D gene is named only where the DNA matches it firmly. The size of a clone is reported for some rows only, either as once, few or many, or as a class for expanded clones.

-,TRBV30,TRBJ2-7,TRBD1,CAWSAGTGAYEQYF,TGTGCCTGGAGTGCCGGGACAGGAGCCTACGAGCAGTACTTC
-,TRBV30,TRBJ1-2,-,CAWSVQNYGYTF,TGTGCCTGGAGTGTACAGAACTATGGCTACACCTTC
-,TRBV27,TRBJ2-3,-,CASSLVAGTDTQYF,TGTGCCAGCAGTTTAGTGGCCGGCACAGATACGCAGTATTTT
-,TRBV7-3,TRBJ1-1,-,CASSLYQGPLGRDTEAFF,TGTGCCAGCAGCTTATACCAGGGGCCTCTCGGGAGGGACACTGAAGCTTTCTTT
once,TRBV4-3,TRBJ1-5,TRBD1,CASSPKQGDNQPQHF,TGCGCCAGCAGCCCCAAACAGGGGGACAATCAGCCCCAGCATTTT
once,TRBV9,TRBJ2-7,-,CASSVAGVGYEQYF,TGTGCCAGCAGCGTAGCAGGGGTCGGCTACGAGCAGTACTTC
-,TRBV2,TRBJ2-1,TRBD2,CASSTTTSGGPYNEQFF,TGTGCCAGCAGCACTACAACTAGCGGGGGGCCCTACAATGAGCAGTTCTTC
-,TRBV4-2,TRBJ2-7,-,CASKTPGSYEQYF,TGTGCCAGCAAAACCCCGGGAAGTTACGAGCAGTACTTC
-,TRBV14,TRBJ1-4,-,CASSQGTATNEKLFF,TGTGCCAGCAGCCAAGGGACAGCAACTAATGAAAAACTGTTTTTT
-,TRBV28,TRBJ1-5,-,CASSLRGKGQPQHF,TGTGCCAGCAGTTTACGGGGGAAGGGTCAGCCCCAGCATTTT
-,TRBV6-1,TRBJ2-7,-,CASRGHPDSYEQYF,TGTGCCAGCAGGGGACACCCAGACTCCTACGAGCAGTACTTC
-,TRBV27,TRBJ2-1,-,CASSLWTEDNEQFF,TGTGCCAGCAGTTTATGGACAGAGGACAATGAGCAGTTCTTC
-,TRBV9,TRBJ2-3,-,CASSVASTDTQYF,TGTGCCAGCAGCGTAGCCTCCACAGATACGCAGTATTTT
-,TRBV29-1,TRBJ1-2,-,CSVSTTNYGYTF,TGCAGCGTCTCGACTACTAACTATGGCTACACCTTC
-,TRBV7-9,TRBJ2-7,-,CASSPGGGTAHEQYF,TGTGCCAGCAGCCCAGGCGGGGGGACAGCCCACGAGCAGTACTTC
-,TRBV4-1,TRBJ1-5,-,CASSQALKLVGVSNQPQHF,TGCGCCAGCAGCCAAGCCTTGAAATTGGTCGGAGTTAGCAATCAGCCCCAGCATTTT
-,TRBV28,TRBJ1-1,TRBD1,CASSFAQGAGGTEAFF,TGTGCCAGCAGTTTTGCACAGGGGGCAGGAGGGACTGAAGCTTTCTTT
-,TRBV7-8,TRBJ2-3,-,CASSPWTEGDTDTQYF,TGTGCCAGCAGCCCGTGGACTGAAGGCGACACAGATACGCAGTATTTT
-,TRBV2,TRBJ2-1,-,CASSGVAGNEQFF,TGTGCCAGCAGTGGGGTAGCCGGCAATGAGCAGTTCTTC